A selection of T cell receptor beta chains follows, all from one sample in a study of technical replicates of blood from a handful of donors. Clones were read by immunoSEQ multiplex PCR, and TCRdb kept only the in-frame ones, dropping some. The table records approximately 58,000 clones, 70% to 90% of them present only once. The sample comprised PBMCs. These TCRs come from a human donor in good health. Some clones in this sample may be carry-over from other donors' samples. Both conserved end residues are part of each CDR3.

CASSHNRGVNTEAFF	15	TRBJ1-1	TRBV4-1
CAISPADYSNQPQHF	15	TRBJ1-5	TRBV10-3
CASSPAGGYFGELFF	15	TRBJ2-2	TRBV18
CASSLRENQPQHF	13	TRBJ1-5	TRBV7-2
CASSGGQGSNSPLHF	15	TRBJ1-6	TRBV25-1
CASSTDRANTGELFF	15	TRBJ2-2	TRBV11-2
CAISVSIGGARNEQFF	16	TRBJ2-1	TRBV10-3
CAISEPSGLAASTDTQYF	18	TRBJ2-3	TRBV10-3
CASSLHVSGSYEQYF	15	TRBJ2-7	TRBV7-9
CASSPREDLNEKLFF	15	TRBJ1-4	TRBV7-2
CATSSGGYPYNEQFF	15	TRBJ2-1	TRBV15
CASSPPGQGFGNTIYF	16	TRBJ1-3	TRBV19
CASRAGTVISPLHF	14	TRBJ1-6	TRBV2
CASSVAGGPGETQYF	15	TRBJ2-5	TRBV9
CASSFYRDSNQPQHF	15	TRBJ1-5	TRBV28
CASSDGTYSTDTQYF	15	TRBJ2-3	TRBV6-1
CSVKLDGAEGAFF	13	TRBJ1-1	TRBV29-1
CAWSLGLAANTGELFF	16	TRBJ2-2	TRBV30
CASQKDRVLSYNEQFF	16	TRBJ2-1	TRBV5-1
CASSQDGEGRETQYF	15	TRBJ2-5	TRBV4-3
CASSPGTGWAFF	12	TRBJ1-1	TRBV19
CASSYSDTRGVYEQYF	16	TRBJ2-7	TRBV6-5
CASSLKPLAPTSHYEQYF	18	TRBJ2-7	TRBV7-3
CASSSGGPTNTEAFF	15	TRBJ1-1	TRBV5-1
CASSLASGRGGHEQYF	16	TRBJ2-7	TRBV7-2
CASSYRETRYEQYF	14	TRBJ2-7	TRBV6-5